The 8 T cell receptor beta chains in this list originate from one sample, sequenced in a study of blood T cell repertoires in COVID-19. Assay: immunoSEQ multiplex PCR; the TCRdb copy retains only in-frame clones and omits some. The sample records just under 150,000 clones, around nine tenths being singletons. The specimen sequenced was peripheral blood. These receptors were taken from a woman aged 45-65 years with active or convalescent COVID-19.

The V and J genes are TRBV27 and TRBJ2-7; D unresolved. Germline CDR1 is MNHEY and CDR2 is SMNVEV (reference sequence). The CDR3 is 11 residues long. The V end was cut by 5 bases, the J end by 1 base, with 3 bases between. The CDR3: CASSTSYEQYF. The CDR3 coding sequence is TGTGCCAGCAGTACATCCTACGAGCAGTACTTC.

The chain combines TRBV11-2 with TRBJ1-2; 8 bases align to TRBD1. The CDR3 has 14 amino acids. Germline lookup yields CDR1 SGHAT and CDR2 FQNNGV. J lost 7 bases, V lost 1 base, and 5 bases had no gene match. The CDR3 spells CASSLGGQGGGYTF. The CDR3 coding sequence is TGTGCCAGCAGCTTAGGAGGACAGGGAGGTGGCTACACCTTC.

The chain has TRBV7-9 and TRBJ1-3; maybe TRBD1 (6 bases). Germline CDR1 SEHNR, CDR2 FQNEAQ (reference sequence). Deletions cut 2 bases from V and 4 bases from J, with 15 bases between. CDR3 size: 16 residues. This CDR3 is CASSLQGMSVGNTIYF. The DNA of the CDR3 is TGTGCCAGCAGCTTACAGGGGATGAGCGTGGGAAACACCATATATTTT. The full variable domain, with the rest looked up from reference TRBV7-9 and TRBJ1-3, is DTGVSQNPRHKITKRGQNVTFRCDPISEHNRLYWYRQTLGQGPEFLTYFQNEAQLEKSRLLSDRFSAERPKGSFSTLEIQRTEQGDSAMYLCASSLQGMSVGNTIYFGEGSWLTVV.

CDR3 DNA: TGTGCCAGCAGTCCGACGGGACAGATTTATGGCTACACCTTC. Amino acids: CASSPTGQIYGYTF. The chain has TRBV28 and TRBJ1-2, with 7 bases matching TRBD1. J was trimmed by 5 bases and V by 5 bases; bases with no gene match: 8. Looked up from germline, CDR1 is MDHEN and CDR2 is SYDVKM. This CDR3 is 14 amino acids long.

The genes are TRBV11-3 and TRBJ1-6; D remains ambiguous. Germline CDR1 reads SGHNT; CDR2 reads YENEEA. V shed 1 base and J shed 7 bases, with 8 bases lying between them. The CDR3 extends over 14 amino acids. The CDR3 here is CASSLGGMNSPLHF. CDR3 nucleotides: TGTGCCAGCAGCTTAGGAGGGATGAATTCACCCCTCCACTTT.

The chain employs TRBV6-1 and TRBJ1-2, with D possibly matching TRBD1 (5 bases). Germline V gene lookup returns CDR1 MNHNS and CDR2 SASEGT. The CDR3 sequence is 16 residues long. Trimming left V 4 bases short and J 2 bases short, with 17 bases between. The CDR3 DNA reads TGTGCCAGCAGTGCCTTAGGGGACGGAGGGAACTATGGCTACACCTTC. Amino acid sequence: CASSALGDGGNYGYTF.

Concerning this clone itself: In the same sample, other DNA sequences code for this CDR3. This chain links TRBV6-5 with TRBJ2-7; 7 positions agree with TRBD1. The CDR3 loop spans 13 amino acids. Trimming at V came to 5 bases and at J to 2 bases, leaving 3 bases not matched to a gene. Germline V gene lookup returns CDR1 MNHEY and CDR2 SVGAGI. The CDR3 region has the DNA TGTGCCAGCAGTCTGGGACAGACCTACGAGCAGTACTTC. This translates into CASSLGQTYEQYF.

The chain carries TRBV19 and TRBJ1-1; 7 bases fit TRBD1. Looked up from germline, CDR1 is LNHDA and CDR2 is SQIVND (reference sequence). The CDR3 runs to 16 residues. The trim removed 4 bases at V and 0 bases at J, leaving 8 bases unmatched. The CDR3 DNA reads TGTGCCAGTAGTAACCTCAGGGGGACCTTGAACACTGAAGCTTTCTTT. Encoded protein: CASSNLRGTLNTEAFF.